The entry below gives a single TCR beta chain sequence along with its context. No antigen is known for it. The data belong to a study of monozygotic twins with inflammatory bowel disease. For every TCR library, about 3,500 ng of total RNA was used. TCRdb reprocessed the 5' RACE reads and reports one entry per CDR3 protein, with no DNA. The table lists approximately 150,000 distinct CDR3 sequences, with roughly 2.3% in the top ten. Each donor gave less than 3 ml of peripheral blood. Notes on the study in general: IBD patients, compared with healthy twins, shared fewer clonotypes with others (especially with disease activity).

CDR3 length: 12 amino acids. CDR1 is SGHRS, CDR2 YFSETQ, per germline. The origin of this receptor is a human donor with ulcerative colitis or Crohn's disease, or a healthy co-twin of an affected twin (not recorded which). The genes are TRBV5-1 and TRBJ2-1. The sample was blood. This CDR3 is CASSGDNNEQFF. The full variable domain, rest sourced from reference TRBV5-1 and TRBJ2-1, is KAGVTQTPRYLIKTRGQQVTLSCSPISGHRSVSWYQQTPGQGLQFLFEYFSETQRNKGNFPGRFSGRQFSNSRSEMNVSTLELGDSALYLCASSGDNNEQFFGPGTRLTVL.